These T cell receptor beta chains were read from a single sample in a study of blood T cell repertoires in COVID-19. Assay: immunoSEQ multiplex PCR; the TCRdb copy retains only in-frame clones and omits some. The table includes about 140,000 clones, 75% to 90% detected once. Material for sequencing was peripheral blood. The receptors derive from a woman older than 75 with acute or convalescent COVID-19. The CDR3 runs from the conserved cysteine through the conserved F or W. A D gene is named only where the DNA matches it firmly. A clone size is listed for some rows: how often the clone was seen (once, few, many), or a class if it is expanded.

len: 16
v_gene: TRBV9
abundance: NA
d_gene: TRBD2
j_gene: TRBJ2-3
CDR3aa: CASSVESRGGTDTQYF
CDR3nt: TGTGCCAGCAGCGTAGAGAGTCGGGGGGGCACAGATACGCAGTATTTT

len: 15
v_gene: TRBV3-1/TRBV3-2
abundance: NA
d_gene: NA
j_gene: TRBJ2-1
CDR3aa: CASSQGRELHNEQFF
CDR3nt: TGTGCCAGCAGCCAAGGCAGGGAACTCCACAATGAGCAGTTCTTC

len: 14
v_gene: TRBV6-5
abundance: NA
d_gene: NA
j_gene: TRBJ2-7
CDR3aa: CASTRTQTVGEQYF
CDR3nt: TGTGCCAGCACTCGGACACAAACGGTTGGGGAGCAGTACTTC

len: 14
v_gene: TRBV15
abundance: NA
d_gene: NA
j_gene: TRBJ1-2
CDR3aa: CATGETPTNYGYTF
CDR3nt: TGTGCCACCGGTGAGACACCTACTAACTATGGCTACACCTTC

len: 15
v_gene: TRBV29-1
abundance: NA
d_gene: TRBD2
j_gene: TRBJ2-3
CDR3aa: CSFSGGASSTDTQYF
CDR3nt: TGCAGCTTCAGCGGGGGGGCCTCTAGCACAGATACGCAGTATTTT

len: 16
v_gene: TRBV5-1
abundance: few
d_gene: TRBD1
j_gene: TRBJ2-1
CDR3aa: CASSPGQGSSYNEQFF
CDR3nt: TGCGCCAGCAGCCCCGGACAGGGAAGCTCCTACAATGAGCAGTTCTTC

len: 15
v_gene: TRBV5-1
abundance: NA
d_gene: TRBD2
j_gene: TRBJ2-5
CDR3aa: CASSPRTRGTLSLYF
CDR3nt: TGCGCCAGCAGCCCACGGACTAGAGGAACCCTCTCCCTTTACTTC

len: 12
v_gene: TRBV2
abundance: NA
d_gene: NA
j_gene: TRBJ1-1
CDR3aa: CASTRGGTEAFF
CDR3nt: TGTGCCAGCACGCGAGGGGGCACTGAAGCTTTCTTT

len: 13
v_gene: TRBV3-1/TRBV3-2
abundance: NA
d_gene: NA
j_gene: TRBJ2-5
CDR3aa: CASSHGRKETQYF
CDR3nt: TGTGCCAGCAGCCACGGTAGAAAAGAGACCCAGTACTTC

len: 14
v_gene: TRBV18
abundance: NA
d_gene: TRBD1
j_gene: TRBJ1-5
CDR3aa: CASSLGDRAQPQHF
CDR3nt: TGTGCCAGCTCACTAGGGGACAGGGCTCAGCCCCAGCATTTT

len: 15
v_gene: TRBV6-1
abundance: few
d_gene: TRBD1
j_gene: TRBJ1-3
CDR3aa: CASSEEGASGNTIYF
CDR3nt: TGTGCCAGCAGTGAGGAGGGGGCCTCTGGAAACACCATATATTTT

len: 17
v_gene: TRBV18
abundance: NA
d_gene: TRBD1
j_gene: TRBJ1-4
CDR3aa: CASSPGDRVAANEKLFF
CDR3nt: TGTGCCAGCTCACCCGGCGACAGGGTCGCGGCTAATGAAAAACTGTTTTTT

len: 16
v_gene: TRBV19
abundance: NA
d_gene: TRBD1
j_gene: TRBJ2-1
CDR3aa: CASSTPTGTGIWEQFF
CDR3nt: TGTGCCAGTAGTACCCCCACCGGGACAGGGATTTGGGAGCAGTTCTTC

len: 12
v_gene: TRBV6-5
abundance: NA
d_gene: NA
j_gene: TRBJ1-2
CDR3aa: CASSAHRYGYTF
CDR3nt: TGTGCCAGCAGCGCCCACAGGTATGGCTACACCTTC

len: 15
v_gene: TRBV25-1
abundance: NA
d_gene: NA
j_gene: TRBJ1-4
CDR3aa: CASSGWGQGNEKLFF
CDR3nt: TGTGCCAGCAGTGGATGGGGGCAGGGTAATGAAAAACTGTTTTTT

len: 16
v_gene: TRBV5-4
abundance: NA
d_gene: TRBD1
j_gene: TRBJ2-2
CDR3aa: CASSLASGTVTGELFF
CDR3nt: TGTGCCAGCAGCTTGGCCTCCGGGACAGTGACGGGGGAGCTGTTTTTT

len: 14
v_gene: TRBV3-1/TRBV3-2
abundance: NA
d_gene: TRBD2
j_gene: TRBJ2-1
CDR3aa: CASSQGGVHNEQFF
CDR3nt: TGTGCCAGCAGCCAGGGGGGGGTCCACAATGAGCAGTTCTTC

len: 15
v_gene: TRBV21-1
abundance: NA
d_gene: NA
j_gene: TRBJ1-2
CDR3aa: CASSSLEGDKGGYTF
CDR3nt: TGTGCCAGCAGCAGTTTAGAGGGGGACAAAGGTGGCTACACCTTC

len: 16
v_gene: TRBV6-5
abundance: NA
d_gene: NA
j_gene: TRBJ1-1
CDR3aa: CASSYTNRRLNTEAFF
CDR3nt: TGTGCCAGCAGTTACACTAACAGGCGGCTGAACACTGAAGCTTTCTTT

len: 11
v_gene: TRBV5-6
abundance: NA
d_gene: NA
j_gene: TRBJ1-2
CDR3aa: CASSLGQSYTF
CDR3nt: TGTGCCAGCAGCTTGGGACAGTCCTACACCTTC

len: 16
v_gene: TRBV4-1
abundance: NA
d_gene: NA
j_gene: TRBJ2-1
CDR3aa: CASSQDFRGVYNEQFF
CDR3nt: TGCGCCAGCAGCCAAGACTTCCGAGGTGTCTACAATGAGCAGTTCTTC

len: 18
v_gene: TRBV9
abundance: NA
d_gene: TRBD2
j_gene: TRBJ2-3
CDR3aa: CASSVTSGGLMSTDTQYF
CDR3nt: TGTGCCAGCAGCGTAACTAGCGGGGGGTTAATGAGCACAGATACGCAGTATTTT

len: 15
v_gene: TRBV5-1
abundance: NA
d_gene: TRBD1
j_gene: TRBJ1-1
CDR3aa: CASSFDRGVNTEAFF
CDR3nt: TGCGCCAGCAGCTTTGACAGGGGGGTGAACACTGAAGCTTTCTTT

len: 14
v_gene: TRBV9
abundance: NA
d_gene: NA
j_gene: TRBJ2-7
CDR3aa: CASSVGLISYEQYF
CDR3nt: TGTGCCAGCAGCGTAGGGCTCATCTCCTACGAGCAGTACTTC

len: 15
v_gene: TRBV7-9
abundance: NA
d_gene: TRBD1
j_gene: TRBJ1-4
CDR3aa: CASSEGTGANEKLFF
CDR3nt: TGTGCCAGCAGCGAAGGGACAGGGGCTAATGAAAAACTGTTTTTT

len: 12
v_gene: TRBV30
abundance: NA
d_gene: NA
j_gene: TRBJ2-3
CDR3aa: CAWGPTEYTQYF
CDR3nt: TGTGCCTGGGGACCGACAGAGTATACGCAGTATTTT

len: 14
v_gene: TRBV5-3
abundance: NA
d_gene: NA
j_gene: TRBJ1-6
CDR3aa: CARSLRRPPRALHF
CDR3nt: TGTGCCAGAAGCTTGAGGCGCCCCCCCAGGGCCCTCCACTTT

len: 14
v_gene: TRBV2
abundance: once
d_gene: NA
j_gene: TRBJ1-5
CDR3aa: CASSDRISNQPQHF
CDR3nt: TGTGCCAGCAGTGACAGAATTAGCAATCAGCCCCAGCATTTT

len: 15
v_gene: TRBV11-2
abundance: NA
d_gene: NA
j_gene: TRBJ2-1
CDR3aa: CASSLGLVSYNEQFF
CDR3nt: TGTGCCAGCAGCTTAGGGTTAGTCTCCTACAATGAGCAGTTCTTC

len: 14
v_gene: TRBV19
abundance: NA
d_gene: NA
j_gene: TRBJ1-2
CDR3aa: CASSIIRGSYGYTF
CDR3nt: TGTGCCAGTAGTATAATACGGGGGAGCTATGGCTACACCTTC

len: 16
v_gene: TRBV2
abundance: NA
d_gene: NA
j_gene: TRBJ2-4
CDR3aa: CASSDGGFLAKNIQYF
CDR3nt: TGTGCCAGCAGTGACGGGGGATTCTTAGCCAAAAACATTCAGTACTTC

len: 12
v_gene: TRBV3-1/TRBV3-2
abundance: NA
d_gene: NA
j_gene: TRBJ1-6
CDR3aa: CASSHEPSPLHF
CDR3nt: TGTGCCAGCAGCCATGAGCCTTCACCCCTCCACTTT

len: 13
v_gene: TRBV6-1
abundance: NA
d_gene: NA
j_gene: TRBJ2-5
CDR3aa: CASSEVSQETQYF
CDR3nt: TGTGCCAGCAGTGAAGTCAGCCAAGAGACCCAGTACTTC

len: 13
v_gene: TRBV10-3
abundance: once
d_gene: NA
j_gene: TRBJ1-2
CDR3aa: CAISGGRDYGYTF
CDR3nt: TGTGCCATCAGTGGGGGCAGGGACTATGGCTACACCTTC

len: 15
v_gene: TRBV9
abundance: NA
d_gene: NA
j_gene: TRBJ2-5
CDR3aa: CASSVPGLGGETQYF
CDR3nt: TGTGCCAGCAGCGTCCCCGGACTCGGTGGGGAGACCCAGTACTTC

len: 19
v_gene: TRBV5-6
abundance: NA
d_gene: NA
j_gene: TRBJ1-2
CDR3aa: CASSLEAVAGGASPYGYTF
CDR3nt: TGTGCCAGCAGCTTGGAGGCGGTAGCTGGAGGGGCAAGCCCCTATGGCTACACCTTC

len: 13
v_gene: TRBV2
abundance: NA
d_gene: TRBD1
j_gene: TRBJ1-2
CDR3aa: CASSRGQEYGYTF
CDR3nt: TGTGCCAGCAGCAGGGGGCAAGAATATGGCTACACCTTC

len: 14
v_gene: TRBV24-1
abundance: NA
d_gene: NA
j_gene: TRBJ1-5
CDR3aa: CATSDRDSLKPQHF
CDR3nt: TGTGCCACCAGTGACCGAGACAGTCTCAAGCCCCAGCATTTT

len: 16
v_gene: TRBV2
abundance: once
d_gene: TRBD2
j_gene: TRBJ2-7
CDR3aa: CASSRGTSGSLGEQYF
CDR3nt: TGTGCCAGCAGCCGAGGGACTAGCGGATCCCTTGGCGAGCAGTACTTC

len: 14
v_gene: TRBV18
abundance: NA
d_gene: NA
j_gene: TRBJ1-1
CDR3aa: CASSSTVGWTEAFF
CDR3nt: TGTGCCAGCTCATCGACAGTAGGTTGGACTGAAGCTTTCTTT

len: 14
v_gene: TRBV19
abundance: NA
d_gene: NA
j_gene: TRBJ1-4
CDR3aa: CASSPRGYNEKLFF
CDR3nt: TGTGCCAGTAGTCCCCGGGGGTATAATGAAAAACTGTTTTTT

len: 16
v_gene: TRBV5-5
abundance: NA
d_gene: NA
j_gene: TRBJ2-7
CDR3aa: CASSLALGGGPYEQYF
CDR3nt: TGTGCCAGCAGCTTGGCTCTTGGGGGGGGCCCCTACGAGCAGTACTTC

len: 17
v_gene: TRBV4-2
abundance: NA
d_gene: TRBD2
j_gene: TRBJ2-1
CDR3aa: CASSQEAAGGRNNEQFF
CDR3nt: TGTGCCAGCAGCCAAGAGGCCGCGGGGGGCAGAAACAATGAGCAGTTCTTC

len: 14
v_gene: TRBV5-1
abundance: NA
d_gene: NA
j_gene: TRBJ1-1
CDR3aa: CASSSAQGDTEAFF
CDR3nt: TGCGCCAGCAGCTCCGCGCAGGGCGACACTGAAGCTTTCTTT

len: 14
v_gene: TRBV25-1
abundance: NA
d_gene: NA
j_gene: TRBJ1-1
CDR3aa: CATTPTGSNTEAFF
CDR3nt: TGTGCCACCACTCCTACCGGGTCCAACACTGAAGCTTTCTTT

len: 16
v_gene: TRBV11-2
abundance: NA
d_gene: TRBD2
j_gene: TRBJ2-1
CDR3aa: CASSSVGAGTYNEQFF
CDR3nt: TGTGCCAGCAGCTCCGTGGGAGCGGGAACCTACAATGAGCAGTTCTTC

len: 15
v_gene: TRBV7-2
abundance: NA
d_gene: NA
j_gene: TRBJ2-1
CDR3aa: CASSPWGDSYNEQFF
CDR3nt: TGTGCCAGCAGCCCGTGGGGGGACTCTTACAATGAGCAGTTCTTC

len: 12
v_gene: TRBV30
abundance: NA
d_gene: TRBD1
j_gene: TRBJ1-1
CDR3aa: CAWDRVNTEAFF
CDR3nt: TGTGCCTGGGACAGGGTTAACACTGAAGCTTTCTTT

len: 16
v_gene: TRBV6-2/TRBV6-3
abundance: NA
d_gene: NA
j_gene: TRBJ1-1
CDR3aa: CASSYSGLGGLTEAFF
CDR3nt: TGTGCCAGCAGTTACTCGGGGTTGGGGGGGTTGACTGAAGCTTTCTTT

len: 15
v_gene: TRBV7-6
abundance: NA
d_gene: NA
j_gene: TRBJ2-7
CDR3aa: CASSLAPSTDYEQYF
CDR3nt: TGTGCCAGCAGCTTAGCCCCGTCGACAGACTACGAGCAGTACTTC

len: 13
v_gene: TRBV2
abundance: NA
d_gene: NA
j_gene: TRBJ1-1
CDR3aa: CASKLGQLTEAFF
CDR3nt: TGTGCCAGCAAATTAGGACAGCTCACTGAAGCTTTCTTT

len: 17
v_gene: TRBV19
abundance: NA
d_gene: TRBD1
j_gene: TRBJ1-1
CDR3aa: CASSIGGQGGTNTEAFF
CDR3nt: TGTGCCAGTAGTATCGGGGGACAGGGTGGGACGAACACTGAAGCTTTCTTT

len: 14
v_gene: TRBV29-1
abundance: NA
d_gene: NA
j_gene: TRBJ2-4
CDR3aa: CSVAIAPYKNIQYF
CDR3nt: TGCAGCGTTGCTATTGCTCCTTACAAAAACATTCAGTACTTC

len: 13
v_gene: TRBV5-1
abundance: few
d_gene: NA
j_gene: TRBJ2-1
CDR3aa: CASSSDSFNEQFF
CDR3nt: TGCGCCAGCAGCTCGGACAGCTTCAATGAGCAGTTCTTC

len: 14
v_gene: TRBV19
abundance: NA
d_gene: NA
j_gene: TRBJ1-6
CDR3aa: CASMTGSSNSPLHF
CDR3nt: TGTGCCAGTATGACAGGTTCCTCCAATTCACCCCTCCACTTT

len: 14
v_gene: TRBV2
abundance: NA
d_gene: NA
j_gene: TRBJ1-2
CDR3aa: CASSIMGAGEGYTF
CDR3nt: TGTGCCAGCAGTATCATGGGGGCAGGCGAGGGCTACACCTTC

len: 12
v_gene: TRBV28
abundance: NA
d_gene: NA
j_gene: TRBJ2-7
CDR3aa: CASTKSSYEQYF
CDR3nt: TGTGCCAGCACCAAGAGCTCCTACGAGCAGTACTTC